This is a list of T cell receptor beta chains from one sample in a study of radiation and T cells in renal cell carcinoma. This table comes from immunoSEQ multiplex PCR, and its TCRdb copy is limited to in-frame clones, with some not included. The sample carries some 150,000 clones, 75% to 90% recorded once. The sample in question was blood, obtained from a patient whose treatment included radiotherapy and nephrectomy. The receptors come from a woman in her fifties or sixties with renal cell carcinoma. CDR3s leave out the opening cysteine and the closing phenylalanine or tryptophan.

>TRBV14|TRBJ1-6
ASSQEGSDIFLSPLH
>TRBV5-1|TRBJ1-1
ASSPWTGRTEAF
>TRBV19|TRBJ1-1
ASRDAGPMNTEAF
>TRBV7-2|TRBJ1-5
ASSPQQGQPQH
>TRBV11-2|TRBJ2-7
ASSWGVTYEQY
>TRBV18|TRBJ1-5
ASSPQQGGGNQPQH
>TRBV5-4|TRBJ1-2
ASSLGQGGYGYT
>TRBV11-2|TRBJ1-5
ASSSEARGGQPQH
>TRBV6-4|TRBJ1-2
ASSTPDYGYT
>TRBV6-1|TRBJ1-5
ASRGAAEQPQH
>TRBV5-1|TRBJ2-5
ASSLSTSGGETQY
>TRBV9|TRBJ2-1
ASSSRLAGGLNEQF
>TRBV5-5|TRBJ1-1
ASTLDSNTEAF
>TRBV7-9|TRBJ1-1
ASSPFGGGTEAF
>TRBV28|TRBJ2-7
ASSFFAGNYEQY
>TRBV18|TRBJ2-7
ASSPQGPYEQY
>TRBV7-2|TRBJ1-2
ASSDRTGWT
>TRBV6-1|TRBJ1-4
ASSEQGWLAEKLF
>TRBV7-2|TRBJ1-1
ASSLVGVSNTEAF
>TRBV10-3|TRBJ2-5
AISAPLGQEQETQY
>TRBV28|TRBJ2-7
ASSLQDYPSSYEQY
>TRBV19|TRBJ2-5
ASSIPSGRARETQY
>TRBV10-3|TRBJ2-1
AISGYRENEQF
>TRBV11-3|TRBJ1-2
ASSYPGRLNYGYT
>TRBV27|TRBJ2-6
ASSSGVGQPKANVLT
>TRBV7-9|TRBJ1-2
ASSLILGGAHGYT